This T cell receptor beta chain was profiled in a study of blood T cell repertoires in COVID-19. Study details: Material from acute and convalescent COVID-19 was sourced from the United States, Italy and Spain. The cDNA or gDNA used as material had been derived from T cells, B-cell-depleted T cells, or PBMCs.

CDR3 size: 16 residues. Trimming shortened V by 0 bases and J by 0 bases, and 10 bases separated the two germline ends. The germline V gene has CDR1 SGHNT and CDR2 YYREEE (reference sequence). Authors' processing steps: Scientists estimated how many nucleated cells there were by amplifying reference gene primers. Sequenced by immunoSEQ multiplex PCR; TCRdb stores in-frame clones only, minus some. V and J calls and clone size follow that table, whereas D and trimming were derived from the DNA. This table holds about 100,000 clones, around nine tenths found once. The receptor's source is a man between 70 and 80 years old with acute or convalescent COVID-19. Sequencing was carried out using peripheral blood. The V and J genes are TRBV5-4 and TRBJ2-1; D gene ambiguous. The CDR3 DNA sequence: TGTGCCAGCAGCTTGGGAGGATCGCTCTCCTACAATGAGCAGTTCTTC. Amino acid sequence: CASSLGGSLSYNEQFF.